This entry lists 19 T cell receptor beta chains sequenced from one sample in a study of OX40 agonist ivuxolimab in advanced cancers. The library was built by means of the immunoSEQ multiplex PCR assay. As stored in TCRdb, this immuneACCESS dataset retains in-frame rearrangements with V and J assigned. A fraction of the clones does not appear; measured against another copy, unresolved V genes explain less than half of the discrepancy, and the remainder lacks a known reason. Counted in this sample were about 48,000 clones; roughly 89% of them appeared once. Under 55% of the sample comes from the top ten. This material consisted of CD4+ or CD8+ T cells sorted from blood, taken in a trial of the OX40 agonist ivuxolimab. These receptors were obtained from an adult with an advanced solid tumor such as melanoma, head and neck, liver or kidney cancer.

This rearrangement joins TRBV4-1 to TRBJ2-7; 7 bases map to TRBD1. The CDR3 is 15 amino acids. Per the germline V gene, CDR1 is MGHRA and CDR2 is YSYEKL. V shed 0 bases and J 2 bases; nucleotides not matched to a gene: 4. The CDR3 region has the DNA TGCGCCAGCAGCCAAGATCGACAGGGAACCTACGAGCAGTACTTC. Its protein is CASSQDRQGTYEQYF.

The rearrangement joins TRBV30 to TRBJ2-3; D call uncertain. From germline, CDR1 is GTSNPN and CDR2 SVGIG (reference sequence). The CDR3 runs to 11 residues. The germline V and J ends were trimmed by 1 base and 7 bases, with 6 bases remaining between them. CDR3 protein: CAWSAPNTQYF. The CDR3, as DNA: TGTGCCTGGAGTGCGCCCAATACGCAGTATTTT.

V and J are TRBV27 and TRBJ2-6; no reliable D call. The CDR3 loop spans 16 amino acids. Germline CDR1 MNHEY, CDR2 SMNVEV (reference sequence). Trimming took 3 bases from V and 0 from J, leaving 9 bases between them. CDR3 sequence: CASSFRQSSGANVLTF. CDR3 sequence (DNA): TGTGCCAGCAGTTTTCGGCAGTCCTCTGGGGCCAACGTCCTGACTTTC.

This chain connects TRBV6-5 to TRBJ2-1; 7 nucleotides align to TRBD1. Germline loops: CDR1 MNHEY, CDR2 SVGAGI. This CDR3 is built from 14 residues. J gave up 5 bases and V 2 bases, and 3 bases lay outside the gene matches. The CDR3: CASSYGDRDNEQFF. CDR3 in DNA: TGTGCCAGCAGTTACGGAGACAGGGACAATGAGCAGTTCTTC.

The J gene is TRBJ2-1, the V gene TRBV9, with a tentative D call TRBD2 (6 bases). Per the germline V gene, CDR1 is SGDLS and CDR2 is YYNGEE. V was trimmed by 0 bases and J by 10 bases, leaving 14 bases between them. CDR3 size: 14 residues. The chain's CDR3 is CASSVGGGEREQFF. The CDR3 bases are TGTGCCAGCAGCGTAGGGGGAGGTGAAAGGGAGCAGTTCTTC.

V gene TRBV4-3 combines with J gene TRBJ1-2, with D perhaps TRBD1 (6 bases). V dropped 2 bases and J dropped 3 bases, with 10 bases sitting between them. The CDR3 totals 14 residues. Germline CDR1 is LGHNA and CDR2 is YSLEER. Written as DNA, the CDR3 is TGCGCCAGCAGCCAAAGGGACATGGACTATGGCTACACCTTC. Amino acid sequence: CASSQRDMDYGYTF.

This rearrangement joins TRBV15 to TRBJ1-1; weak D call: TRBD1 (6 bases). Looked up from germline, CDR1 is LNHNV and CDR2 is YYDKDF (reference sequence). Trimming took off 5 bases at V and 3 bases at J, with 16 bases between the two ends. The CDR3 is 15 amino acids. The CDR3 coding sequence is TGTGCCACCAGCCCCCTCGGGGACATGGACACTGAAGCTTTCTTT. It translates to CATSPLGDMDTEAFF.

The chain links TRBV28 to TRBJ1-2, with D uncertain. Trimming removed 2 bases at V and 8 bases at J, with 6 bases between. The CDR3 is 11 residues long. CDR1 and CDR2 (germline): MDHEN, SYDVKM. The CDR3 loop reads CASSLQNGYTF. The DNA of the CDR3 is TGTGCCAGCAGTTTACAGAACGGCTACACCTTC.

The chain carries TRBV7-9 and TRBJ2-5; possibly TRBD2 for D (5 bases). CDR1 is SEHNR, CDR2 FQNEAQ, per germline (reference sequence). The CDR3 sequence is 19 residues long. Trimming took 5 bases from V and 1 from J, leaving 26 bases between them. In DNA, the CDR3 is TGTGCCAGCAGCCGAGCTGGGCCCCGGGGTGGCACCTTCCAAGAGACCCAGTACTTC. It specifies CASSRAGPRGGTFQETQYF.

The rearrangement links TRBV7-9 to TRBJ2-2; D is perhaps TRBD2 (5 bases). Germline V lookup: CDR1 SEHNR, CDR2 FQNEAQ (reference sequence). This CDR3 comprises 16 residues. V was shortened by 5 bases and J by 4 bases, with 17 bases between the two germline ends. CDR3 in amino acids: CASSPGETRSTGELFF. Here the CDR3 DNA reads TGTGCCAGCAGCCCCGGGGAGACGCGGTCCACCGGGGAGCTGTTTTTT.

The rearrangement joins TRBV7-6 to TRBJ2-6; D gene uncertain. The CDR3 runs to 15 residues. V was shortened by 3 bases and J by 1 base, with 7 bases between the two germline ends. Germline V gene lookup returns CDR1 SGHVS and CDR2 FNYEAQ. The CDR3 region is CASSLQASGANVLTF. The CDR3 nucleotides are TGTGCCAGCAGCTTGCAGGCTTCTGGGGCCAACGTCCTGACTTTC.

This chain connects TRBV13 to TRBJ2-3; D is uncertain. The CDR3 spans 8 residues. With 4 bases removed from V and 10 bases from J, the gap between germline ends came to 0 bases. Germline V gene data show CDR1 as PRHDT and CDR2 as FYEKMQ (reference sequence). CDR3 DNA sequence: TGTGCCAGCAGCTCGCAGTATTTT. This codes for CASSSQYF.

The chain is built from TRBV29-1 and TRBJ1-2, with D tentatively TRBD1 (5 bases). Germline CDR1 SQVTM, CDR2 ANQGSEA. The V end lost 0 bases, the J end lost 8 bases, and 13 bases lay between the germline ends. The CDR3 totals 13 residues. CDR3 sequence reads: CSVEDRGAGGYTF. In DNA form, the CDR3 reads TGCAGCGTTGAAGATCGCGGGGCAGGAGGCTACACCTTC.

The CDR3 bases are TGTGCCAGCAGCCACCTCTGGGTGGCAGGGACCCACGAGCAGTACTTC. Translated: CASSHLWVAGTHEQYF. The chain is built from TRBV27 and TRBJ2-7, with D perhaps matching TRBD1 or TRBD2 (5 bases each). The CDR3 totals 16 residues. Deletions cut 6 bases from V and 5 bases from J, with 23 bases between. Per the germline V gene, CDR1 is MNHEY and CDR2 is SMNVEV (reference sequence).

V gene TRBV7-9 combines with J gene TRBJ2-2; D not certain. Per the germline V gene, CDR1 is SEHNR and CDR2 is FQNEAQ (reference sequence). V was shortened by 5 bases and J by 8 bases, with 21 bases between the two germline ends. The CDR3 has 16 amino acids. The CDR3, as DNA: TGTGCCAGCAGCCCACTCGAACGTGGTCACGATGGGGAGCTGTTTTTT. Its translation: CASSPLERGHDGELFF.

The rearrangement uses TRBV4-1 and TRBJ1-5, with TRBD1 as a possible D gene (5 bases). The length of the CDR3 is 17 residues. V lost 1 base and J lost 0, with 13 bases in between. The germline gives CDR1 MGHRA, CDR2 YSYEKL. This chain's CDR3 is CASSQGQGGDSNQPQHF. DNA of the CDR3: TGCGCCAGCAGCCAAGGTCAGGGCGGGGATAGCAATCAGCCCCAGCATTTT.

This clone is medium-sized in the sample. The chain recombines TRBV4-1 with TRBJ1-5, with 7 bases aligning to TRBD1. The ends lost 5 bases at V and 2 bases at J; junction bases unmatched: 9. The CDR3 extends over 16 amino acids. From germline, CDR1 is MGHRA and CDR2 YSYEKL. In DNA, the CDR3 is TGCGCCAGCAGCACCTCGCAGGGGGAAGGCAATCAGCCCCAGCATTTT. It specifies CASSTSQGEGNQPQHF.

The rearrangement links TRBV7-9 to TRBJ2-1; no firm D call. CDR1 SEHNR and CDR2 FQNEAQ come from the germline V gene (reference sequence). The V end lost 8 bases, the J end lost 2 bases, and 16 bases lay between the germline ends. The length of the CDR3 is 15 residues. The CDR3 spells CASGRRVLTYNEQFF. CDR3 nucleotides: TGTGCCAGCGGGCGTAGGGTTTTAACCTACAATGAGCAGTTCTTC.

The table lists this clone with a count of one. This chain connects TRBV4-1 to TRBJ2-7, with D perhaps being TRBD1 or TRBD2 (5 bases each). V lost 2 bases and J lost 3, with 14 bases in between. The CDR3 is 15 amino acids. In germline, CDR1 is MGHRA, CDR2 YSYEKL. DNA for the CDR3: TGCGCCAGCAGCCAATCCGGGACCTCTGGCTACGAGCAGTACTTC. It codes for CASSQSGTSGYEQYF.